This note documents a single T cell receptor beta chain sequence. Its antigen is unknown. No much larger clone exists at a distance of one base, and base qualities are not known. The CDR3 regions of human TCRbeta chains were analyzed by immunosequencing. Regarding the original processing steps: Repertoire TCRs were matched against a reference library of SARS-CoV-2-specific TCRs generated with the MIRA antigen-specificity platform. Breadth was defined as the fraction of unique TCRs that were SARS-CoV-2-associated. Depth was defined as the fraction of total T cells that were SARS-CoV-2-associated. Using the MIRA data, each spike-specific TCR was mapped to the spike region that the TCR reacts to and placed in a CD4 or CD8 class. Log10-transformed breadth and depth values were compared by one-way ANOVA with Sidak's multiple comparisons tests. Entries here come from immuneACCESS through TCRdb and include only in-frame sequences with V and J called. Some clones fail to appear in such tables; in the studies checked, an unresolved V gene covers under half of the shortfall, and the cause of the remainder is unknown. V and J calls plus clone size are reproduced from that table; the DNA served to infer D and trimming. The sample records about 64,000 clones, 80% to 95% of which are singletons. Clones ranked in the top ten supply approximately 6.3% of the sample.

These data belong to a study of T cell responses to AZD1222 COVID-19 vaccine (dated by TCRdb to the early 2020s). Concerning the study at large: A total of under 250 trial participants underwent TCR sequencing, of whom about 210 had received two doses of AZD1222 and 26 had received two doses of the MenACWY control vaccine. Trial participants were enrolled into age subgroups of 18-55, 56-69 and 70-plus years, which contained roughly 140, 27 and 60 TCR-sequenced participants, respectively. Study-wide conclusions, independent of this receptor: Reportedly, close to half of the unique spike-specific TCRs recognized epitopes lying outside the regions that are mutated in the B.1.351 and B.1.1.7 variants. Because no day 14 peak-response samples were available, repertoires were characterized only after the peak T cell response. Participants were mostly white British and included more females than males, and it was suggested by the authors that clonal diversity may have been underestimated. The whole spike protein was spanned by vaccine-associated CD4 TCRs, and dominant responses were seen in regions 160-218 and 743-854. Conclusions about previously exposed vaccinees are limited because only 5 or 6 AZD1222 recipients were SARS-CoV-2 seropositive at baseline. After two AZD1222 doses, spike-specific TCR breadth and depth were significantly higher than at day 0 and than in MenACWY recipients. The 56-69-year group was small, and its depth increase did not reach significance, likely because of low power.

The sample's time point, from its label and the paper: about 28 days (+/-7) after the second vaccine dose. In light of the paper, this sample's treatment or condition label describes: meningococcal conjugate vaccine given as trial control. Samples from vaccinated people were obtained from the UK trials COV001 and COV002, which included a single-blind randomized controlled phase 2/3 trial of AZD1222 (ChAdOx1 nCoV-19) in healthy adults. Trial participant PBMC samples were collected at day 0 and day 28 after the second dose for TCRbeta chain sequencing. The sample here was peripheral blood, taken 28 days after the second dose of the MenACWY control vaccine. This TCR was sampled from an adult who received the MenACWY meningococcal vaccine as a control.

In nucleotides, the sequence is TGCGCCAGCAGTGAGTCGGGGGACACTGAAGCTTTCTTT. Translation gives CASSESGDTEAFF. This sequence uses TRBV10-1 and TRBJ1-1, and perhaps TRBD1 as D gene, on 5 matching bases. Trimming takes 0 bases from V and 3 bases from J, and the germline ends sit 5 bases apart. The germline V gene (reference sequence) sets CDR1 to WNHNN and CDR2 to SYGVQD. CDR3 length: 13 amino acids, cysteine to phenylalanine. The entry retains the CDR3 DNA only, 39 bases that are in frame from base 1.